The text below deals with one TCR beta chain. Its antigen is still unknown. The CDR3 contains 12 residues. Germline V gives CDR1 SGHRS, CDR2 YFSETQ. V lost 2 bases, J lost 8 bases, and 11 bases lay in between. This entry comes from a study of shared clonotypes between healthy human individuals. The overall study: Aged between 18 and 49, the donors were two women and three men.

Study-wide results and caveats: Clonotype sharing among donors likely depends on sequencing depth. Non-shared clonotypes displayed generation probabilities falling below those of clonotypes present in all four donors. Depth was large, yet rarefaction showed that sorted-subset sequencing was incomplete.

Libraries were prepared by immunoSEQ multiplex PCR; TCRdb keeps only in-frame clonotypes and omits some of them. Of under 650,000 clones in the sample, about 96% are singletons; the top ten hold about 0.064%. The chain recombines TRBV5-1 with TRBJ2-7, with D possibly being TRBD2 (6 bases). The sequenced sample was naive CD4+ T cells sorted from blood. Sample subset: CD45RA+ positively selected. The source is a woman in her 30s in good health. The DNA of the CDR3 is TGCGCCAGCAGCTTACCCAGCGGGCAGCAGTACTTC. It is translated as CASSLPSGQQYF.